A selection of T cell receptor beta chains follows, all from one sample in a study of CD8 T cells in Susac syndrome. TCRdb independently ran MiXCR on the immunoSEQ multiplex PCR reads; one entry per CDR3 protein. The profile covers over 300,000 distinct CDR3 sequences, with about 90% appearing a single time and over 0.065% taken by the ten largest. Specimen: CD4+ T cells from PBMCs. These receptors came from a human donor with multiple sclerosis. The CDR3 runs from the conserved cysteine through the conserved F or W. A D gene is named only where the DNA matches it firmly. Expanded clones are given a class, and other clones once, few, many or no size at all.

V: TRBV5-1
D: TRBD2
J: TRBJ2-1
size: -
CDR3: CASSPGRRDEQFF
DNA: TGCGCCAGCAGCCCCGGGAGGCGGGATGAGCAGTTCTTC

V: TRBV15
D: TRBD1
J: TRBJ1-2
size: -
CDR3: CATSSTGTGLPTGYGYTF
DNA: TGTGCCACCAGCAGTACCGGGACAGGCCTACCGACGGGCTATGGCTACACCTTC

V: TRBV19
D: TRBD1
J: TRBJ1-1
size: few
CDR3: CASSRDRGGTEAFF
DNA: TGTGCCAGTAGCAGGGACAGGGGGGGTACTGAAGCTTTCTTT

V: TRBV18
D: TRBD1
J: TRBJ1-2
size: -
CDR3: CASSPWRDRVSSVYTF
DNA: TGTGCCAGCTCACCTTGGCGGGACAGGGTGTCGTCGGTCTACACCTTC

V: TRBV6-2/TRBV6-3
D: TRBD1
J: TRBJ2-1
size: -
CDR3: CASSPRTGGSYNEQFF
DNA: TGTGCCAGCAGTCCTCGGACAGGGGGGTCCTACAATGAGCAGTTCTTC

V: TRBV12-3/TRBV12-4
D: -
J: TRBJ2-3
size: -
CDR3: CASGGTGSNTQYF
DNA: TGTGCCAGTGGAGGTACAGGCAGTAATACGCAGTATTTT

V: TRBV7-2
D: -
J: TRBJ1-2
size: -
CDR3: CASSLRALNYGYTF
DNA: TGTGCCAGCAGCTTAAGGGCACTCAACTATGGCTACACCTTC

V: TRBV19
D: -
J: TRBJ2-1
size: -
CDR3: CASRFRTATRSEQFF
DNA: TGTGCCAGTAGATTTAGGACAGCTACACGCAGTGAGCAGTTCTTC

V: TRBV11-2
D: TRBD2
J: TRBJ2-3
size: -
CDR3: CASSLRQWGLAGEGADTQYF
DNA: TGTGCCAGCAGCTTACGGCAATGGGGACTAGCGGGAGAGGGGGCAGATACGCAGTATTTT

V: TRBV5-1
D: -
J: TRBJ2-1
size: -
CDR3: CASSLGVGQSNEQFF
DNA: TGCGCCAGCAGCTTGGGGGTCGGGCAGTCAAATGAGCAGTTCTTC

V: TRBV27
D: -
J: TRBJ2-7
size: -
CDR3: CASSSLGHLTEQYF
DNA: TGTGCCAGCAGTTCCCTCGGCCATTTAACCGAGCAGTACTTC

V: TRBV6-1
D: -
J: TRBJ2-6
size: -
CDR3: CASSFGAFRSGANVLTF
DNA: TGTGCCAGCAGCTTCGGAGCGTTCCGCTCTGGGGCCAACGTCCTGACTTTC

V: TRBV7-3
D: TRBD1
J: TRBJ1-1
size: -
CDR3: CASSLEGGARGLATEAFF
DNA: TGTGCCAGCAGCTTAGAGGGGGGAGCTAGGGGGCTGGCCACTGAAGCTTTCTTT

V: TRBV25-1
D: -
J: TRBJ2-3
size: -
CDR3: CASTGAGGTDTQYF
DNA: TGTGCCAGCACAGGGGCTGGGGGCACAGATACGCAGTATTTT

V: TRBV12-3/TRBV12-4
D: TRBD1
J: TRBJ1-2
size: -
CDR3: CASSLEGQVFGYTF
DNA: TGTGCCAGCAGTTTAGAGGGACAGGTTTTTGGCTACACCTTC

V: TRBV6-5
D: TRBD1
J: TRBJ2-6
size: -
CDR3: CASSYSGLPGQGYSGANVLTF
DNA: TGTGCCAGCAGTTACTCAGGACTTCCGGGACAGGGATACTCTGGGGCCAACGTCCTGACTTTC

V: TRBV20-1
D: -
J: TRBJ2-7
size: -
CDR3: CSASRRDRSYEQYF
DNA: TGCAGTGCTAGTCGTCGGGACCGATCCTACGAGCAGTACTTC

V: TRBV12-3/TRBV12-4
D: -
J: TRBJ2-1
size: -
CDR3: CASSRGRISYNEQFF
DNA: TGTGCCAGCAGTCGGGGTCGCATCTCCTACAATGAGCAGTTCTTC

V: TRBV7-2
D: TRBD2
J: TRBJ2-5
size: -
CDR3: CASSPRTGLAGEAQYF
DNA: TGTGCCAGCAGCCCAAGAACGGGACTAGCGGGAGAGGCCCAGTACTTC

V: TRBV6-2/TRBV6-3
D: -
J: TRBJ2-1
size: -
CDR3: CASSFPLISRISYNEQFF
DNA: TGTGCCAGCAGTTTTCCACTCATCTCCCGAATCTCCTACAATGAGCAGTTCTTC

V: TRBV20-1
D: -
J: TRBJ2-7
size: -
CDR3: CSGGGTSSSYEQYF
DNA: TGCAGTGGGGGAGGAACCTCATCCTCCTACGAGCAGTACTTC

V: TRBV19
D: -
J: TRBJ2-7
size: -
CDR3: CASSVSRLMLKQYF
DNA: TGTGCCAGTAGCGTAAGTCGACTCATGCTGAAACAGTACTTC

V: TRBV2
D: -
J: TRBJ2-1
size: -
CDR3: CASRGRRGGHEQFF
DNA: TGTGCCAGCAGGGGTCGTCGCGGGGGCCATGAGCAGTTCTTC

V: TRBV5-1
D: TRBD2
J: TRBJ2-2
size: -
CDR3: CASGRLAGDPTGELFF
DNA: TGCGCCAGCGGGAGACTAGCGGGAGACCCCACCGGGGAGCTGTTTTTT

V: TRBV20-1
D: -
J: TRBJ1-1
size: -
CDR3: CSALAGGRNEAFF
DNA: TGCAGTGCCCTCGCTGGGGGGCGGAATGAAGCTTTCTTT

V: TRBV20-1
D: -
J: TRBJ2-7
size: -
CDR3: CSASGDGYEQYF
DNA: TGCAGTGCTAGTGGCGATGGCTACGAGCAGTACTTC

V: TRBV30
D: -
J: TRBJ2-1
size: once
CDR3: CAWRGEPNNEQFF
DNA: TGTGCCTGGAGGGGCGAACCAAACAATGAGCAGTTCTTC

V: TRBV2
D: -
J: TRBJ2-7
size: once
CDR3: CASQREQTSYEQYF
DNA: TGTGCCAGCCAGAGGGAACAGACCTCCTACGAGCAGTACTTC

V: TRBV6-2/TRBV6-3
D: -
J: TRBJ2-6
size: -
CDR3: CASSYRITSGANVLTF
DNA: TGTGCCAGCAGTTACCGGATTACTTCCGGGGCCAACGTCCTGACTTTC

V: TRBV7-2
D: TRBD2
J: TRBJ2-3
size: -
CDR3: CASRPPGLVTDTQYF
DNA: TGTGCCAGCAGGCCACCGGGACTAGTAACAGATACGCAGTATTTT

V: TRBV28
D: -
J: TRBJ2-5
size: -
CDR3: CASSTAPETQYF
DNA: TGTGCCAGCAGTACAGCCCCAGAGACCCAGTACTTC

V: TRBV7-7
D: -
J: TRBJ2-1
size: -
CDR3: CASSLNAGLDNEQFF
DNA: TGTGCTAGCAGCTTAAACGCGGGGCTGGATAATGAGCAGTTCTTC

V: TRBV5-1
D: -
J: TRBJ1-2
size: -
CDR3: CASSPDSPYGYTF
DNA: TGCGCCAGCAGCCCGGACAGCCCCTATGGCTACACCTTC

V: TRBV29-1
D: TRBD1
J: TRBJ1-2
size: -
CDR3: CSGGLGQGINYGYTF
DNA: TGCAGCGGGGGTTTAGGACAGGGGATAAACTATGGCTACACCTTC

V: TRBV25-1
D: TRBD2
J: TRBJ2-1
size: -
CDR3: CASSEASGVYNEQFF
DNA: TGTGCCAGCAGTGAGGCTAGCGGGGTGTACAATGAGCAGTTCTTC

V: TRBV12-3/TRBV12-4
D: -
J: TRBJ2-2
size: -
CDR3: CASSRPGSGELFF
DNA: TGTGCCAGCAGTCGGCCGGGTTCCGGGGAGCTGTTTTTT

V: TRBV2
D: -
J: TRBJ2-7
size: -
CDR3: CASREVGRNYEQYF
DNA: TGTGCCAGCAGGGAGGTGGGGAGGAACTACGAGCAGTACTTC

V: TRBV20-1
D: -
J: TRBJ2-5
size: once
CDR3: CSASLHGEWETQYF
DNA: TGCAGTGCTAGCCTGCACGGGGAGTGGGAGACCCAGTACTTC

V: TRBV7-9
D: TRBD2
J: TRBJ2-3
size: once
CDR3: CASARRSGTSSSTDTQYF
DNA: TGTGCCAGCGCCAGGAGGTCCGGGACTAGCAGTTCCACAGATACGCAGTATTTT

V: TRBV2
D: TRBD1
J: TRBJ2-2
size: -
CDR3: CASSADRTRNTGELFF
DNA: TGTGCCAGCAGCGCGGACAGGACGCGGAACACCGGGGAGCTGTTTTTT

V: TRBV7-9
D: TRBD1
J: TRBJ1-2
size: once
CDR3: CASSLASQTGGARGYTF
DNA: TGTGCCAGCAGCTTAGCGTCTCAGACAGGGGGCGCTCGGGGCTACACCTTC

V: TRBV19
D: TRBD1
J: TRBJ1-1
size: -
CDR3: CASDRGGTEAFF
DNA: TGTGCCAGCGACAGGGGAGGGACTGAAGCTTTCTTT

V: TRBV19
D: -
J: TRBJ1-5
size: -
CDR3: CASSMRGGHQPQHF
DNA: TGTGCCAGTAGTATGAGGGGAGGGCATCAGCCCCAGCATTTT

V: TRBV5-4
D: TRBD1
J: TRBJ1-2
size: -
CDR3: CASSLAGQGSSGYTF
DNA: TGTGCCAGCAGCTTGGCTGGACAGGGGTCTAGTGGCTACACCTTC

V: TRBV29-1
D: -
J: TRBJ2-1
size: -
CDR3: CSRSTPSNEQFF
DNA: TGCAGCCGTAGCACCCCATCCAATGAGCAGTTCTTC

V: TRBV4-3
D: TRBD1
J: TRBJ2-1
size: -
CDR3: CASSQDPYRGDPNEQFF
DNA: TGCGCCAGCAGCCAAGACCCTTACAGGGGAGATCCCAATGAGCAGTTCTTC

V: TRBV20-1
D: TRBD2
J: TRBJ2-7
size: -
CDR3: CSARGWGGRGLNEQYF
DNA: TGCAGTGCTAGAGGTTGGGGGGGTCGGGGCCTTAACGAGCAGTACTTC

V: TRBV5-4
D: TRBD2
J: TRBJ2-1
size: -
CDR3: CASSQGTSGEQFF
DNA: TGTGCCAGCAGCCAAGGGACTAGCGGGGAGCAGTTCTTC

V: TRBV4-1
D: -
J: TRBJ1-1
size: -
CDR3: CASRGRGAKVLGTEAFF
DNA: TGCGCCAGCCGGGGTAGGGGCGCGAAGGTCCTCGGCACTGAAGCTTTCTTT

V: TRBV12-3/TRBV12-4
D: -
J: TRBJ1-2
size: -
CDR3: CASSLNTQAAFAF
DNA: TGTGCCAGCAGTTTGAACACCCAAGCTGCGTTCGCCTTC

V: TRBV6-1
D: TRBD1
J: TRBJ1-2
size: -
CDR3: CASRTGTGGGYTF
DNA: TGTGCCAGCCGGACCGGGACAGGGGGTGGCTACACCTTC